This TCR beta chain was identified in a study of blood T cell repertoires in COVID-19. Overall study: The United States, Italy and Spain were the sources of the acute and convalescent COVID-19 samples. From T cells, B-cell-depleted T cells, or PBMCs came the material, which was cDNA or gDNA.

Source study methods: Reference gene primers were amplified, and this amplification served to estimate nucleated cell counts. TCRdb keeps only in-frame clones here, not all; method: immunoSEQ multiplex PCR. The V and J calls and clone size are taken from that table; D and trimming were inferred from the DNA. Of under 150,000 clones in the sample, roughly 83% are singletons; the top ten hold about 17%. This clone was counted between two and nine times. The receptor was derived from a woman older than 75 with acute or convalescent COVID-19. The sample taken for sequencing was peripheral blood.

This CDR3 reads CASSTGTGDSNQPQHF. The DNA of the CDR3 is TGTGCCAGCAGCACCGGGACAGGGGATAGCAATCAGCCCCAGCATTTT. V is TRBV7-9 and J is TRBJ1-5; 10 bases are shared with TRBD1. The CDR3 is 16 amino acids. Germline V CDR1 and CDR2: SEHNR, FQNEAQ (reference sequence). V trimming: 5 bases; J trimming: 0 bases; junction bases outside the gene matches: 4.